This is a list of T cell receptor beta chains from one sample in a study of response to subunit inactivated influenza vaccine. Each CDR3 protein is one row after TCRdb ran MiXCR on the RT-PCR reads. In the table there are fewer than 250,000 distinct CDR3 sequences, around 15% of which are singletons. The sample consisted of CD8+ T cells sorted from PBMCs, taken about 5 days after vaccination. The receptors were sampled from a man in his forties or fifties who received an inactivated influenza vaccine. Both conserved end residues are part of each CDR3. A D gene is named only where the DNA matches it firmly. Clone size is given for some rows only: seen once, a few or many times, or a class if the clone is expanded.

clone_size d_call j_call v_call cdr3_nt cdr3_aa
. . TRBJ1-1 TRBV20-1 TGCAGTGCTAGAGAAGGGGGGGTGGTCACTGAAGCTTTCTTT CSAREGGVVTEAFF
few . TRBJ2-7 TRBV20-1 TGCAGTGCTACCTCTTCGGCTTTCGACAGGAGGGACCTCTACGAGCAGTACTTC CSATSSAFDRRDLYEQYF
. . TRBJ2-1 TRBV28 TGTGCCAGCAGTACCCCCTCTGGGAATGAGCAGTTCTTC CASSTPSGNEQFF
few . TRBJ1-2 TRBV6-1 TGTGCCAGCAACTTCCTTAACTCCAACTTTGATGGCTACACCTTC CASNFLNSNFDGYTF
many . TRBJ2-1 TRBV5-1 TGCGCCAGCTGGGGTGGTCCGGATGAGCAGTTCTTC CASWGGPDEQFF
many . TRBJ1-1 TRBV15 TGTGCCACCAGCAGCCCGTTAACGAACACTGAAGCTTTCTTT CATSSPLTNTEAFF
. . TRBJ1-2 TRBV20-1 TGCAGTGCTAGAGATGGGACCTTGCGGTATGGCTACACCTTC CSARDGTLRYGYTF
. TRBD1 TRBJ2-1 TRBV20-1 TGCAGTGCTAGCAGACAGGGGCGGTACAATGAGCAGTTCTTC CSASRQGRYNEQFF
. . TRBJ1-2 TRBV6-5 TGTGCCAGCAGTTCAGGGTCCCACTATGGCTACACCTTC CASSSGSHYGYTF
. TRBD2 TRBJ2-5 TRBV4-3 TGCGCCAGCAGCCAAGAGACGGGAGGCTATGAGACCCAGTACTTC CASSQETGGYETQYF
. TRBD2 TRBJ2-7 TRBV11-2 TGTGCCAGCAGCCCGGGACTAGCGGGAGTCCCCTCCTACGAGCAGTACTTC CASSPGLAGVPSYEQYF
few . TRBJ2-3 TRBV5-1 TGCGCCAGCAGCCAAGGGACTTCTTCCCGCACAGATACGCAGTATTTT CASSQGTSSRTDTQYF
few . TRBJ1-2 TRBV11-2 TGTGCCAGCAGCTTAGGCGTATCCCTATACTATGGCTACACCTTC CASSLGVSLYYGYTF
. TRBD2 TRBJ2-1 TRBV7-9 TGTGCCAGCAGCTTATTGATCCGAGCGGGATTGCACAATGAGCAGTTCTTC CASSLLIRAGLHNEQFF
few . TRBJ2-3 TRBV29-1 TGCAGCGCCGACTGGGGAATCACAGATACGCAGTATTTT CSADWGITDTQYF
. TRBD2 TRBJ2-1 TRBV11-2 TGTGCCAGCAGCTTAGGTCCCATTACTAGCGGGAGAAGGAATGAGCAGTTCTTC CASSLGPITSGRRNEQFF
few TRBD2 TRBJ2-1 TRBV29-1 TGCAGCGTTGAAAGCGGGAGGGCCGTTAATGAGCAGTTCTTC CSVESGRAVNEQFF
few . TRBJ2-7 TRBV29-1 TGCAGCGCTCGCCATGGGGCCGAGCAGTACTTC CSARHGAEQYF
few . TRBJ2-5 TRBV12-3/TRBV12-4 TGTGCCAGCAGTCAAGACAGGACCCAAGAGACCCAGTACTTC CASSQDRTQETQYF
few . TRBJ2-1 TRBV4-3 TGCGCCAGCAGCCAAGATCGGGACACCTACAATGAGCAGTTCTTC CASSQDRDTYNEQFF
. . TRBJ2-5 TRBV3-1 TGTGCCAGCAGCATTTGGGAGCAACAAGAGACCCAGTACTTC CASSIWEQQETQYF
. . TRBJ2-1 TRBV7-3 TGTGCCAGCAGCTCGGGGACGGACGAGCAGTTCTTC CASSSGTDEQFF